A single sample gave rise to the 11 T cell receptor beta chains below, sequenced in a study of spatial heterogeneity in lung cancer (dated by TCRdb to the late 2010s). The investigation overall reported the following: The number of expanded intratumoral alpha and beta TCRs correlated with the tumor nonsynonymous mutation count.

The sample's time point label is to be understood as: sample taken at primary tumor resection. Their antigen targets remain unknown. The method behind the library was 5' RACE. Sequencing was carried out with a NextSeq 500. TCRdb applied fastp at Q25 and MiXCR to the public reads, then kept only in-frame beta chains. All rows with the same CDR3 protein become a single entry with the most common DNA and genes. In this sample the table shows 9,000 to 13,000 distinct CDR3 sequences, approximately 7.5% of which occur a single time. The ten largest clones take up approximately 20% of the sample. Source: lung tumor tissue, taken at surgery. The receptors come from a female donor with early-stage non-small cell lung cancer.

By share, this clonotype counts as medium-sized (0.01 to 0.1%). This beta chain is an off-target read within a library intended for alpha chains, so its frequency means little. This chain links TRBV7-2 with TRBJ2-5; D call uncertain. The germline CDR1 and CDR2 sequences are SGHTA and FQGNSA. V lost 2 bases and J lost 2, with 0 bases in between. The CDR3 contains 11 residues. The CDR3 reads CASSLQETQYF. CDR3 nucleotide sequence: TGTGCCAGCAGCTTACAAGAGACCCAGTACTTC.

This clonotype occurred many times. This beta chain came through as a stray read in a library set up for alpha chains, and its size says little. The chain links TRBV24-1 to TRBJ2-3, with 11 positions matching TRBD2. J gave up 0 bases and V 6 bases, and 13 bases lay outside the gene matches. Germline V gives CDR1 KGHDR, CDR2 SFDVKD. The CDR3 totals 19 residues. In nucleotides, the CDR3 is TGTGCCACCAGTAACAAAGGGCTAGCGGGGGGCCAAAGCACAGATACGCAGTATTTT. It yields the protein CATSNKGLAGGQSTDTQYF.

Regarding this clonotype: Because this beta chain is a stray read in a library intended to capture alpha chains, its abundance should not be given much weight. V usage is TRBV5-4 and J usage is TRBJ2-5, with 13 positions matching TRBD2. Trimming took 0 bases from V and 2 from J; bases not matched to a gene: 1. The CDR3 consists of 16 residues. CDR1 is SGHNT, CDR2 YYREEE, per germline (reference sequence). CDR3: CASSLEGLAGQETQYF. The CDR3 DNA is TGTGCCAGCAGCTTGGAGGGACTAGCGGGGCAAGAGACCCAGTACTTC.

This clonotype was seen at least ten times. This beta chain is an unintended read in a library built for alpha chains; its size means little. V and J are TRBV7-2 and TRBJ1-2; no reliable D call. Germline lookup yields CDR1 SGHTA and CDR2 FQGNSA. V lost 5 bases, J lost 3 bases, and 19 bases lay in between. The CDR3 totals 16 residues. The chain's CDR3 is CASSHGPPGGDYGYTF. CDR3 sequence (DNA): TGTGCCAGCAGCCATGGGCCGCCGGGCGGAGACTATGGCTACACCTTC.

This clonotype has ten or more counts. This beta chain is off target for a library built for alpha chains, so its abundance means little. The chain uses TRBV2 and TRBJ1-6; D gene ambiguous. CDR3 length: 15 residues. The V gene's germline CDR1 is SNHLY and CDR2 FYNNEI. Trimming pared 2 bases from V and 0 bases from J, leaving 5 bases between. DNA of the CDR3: TGTGCCAGCAGTGAATCGGGCTCCTATAATTCACCCCTCCACTTT. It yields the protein CASSESGSYNSPLHF.

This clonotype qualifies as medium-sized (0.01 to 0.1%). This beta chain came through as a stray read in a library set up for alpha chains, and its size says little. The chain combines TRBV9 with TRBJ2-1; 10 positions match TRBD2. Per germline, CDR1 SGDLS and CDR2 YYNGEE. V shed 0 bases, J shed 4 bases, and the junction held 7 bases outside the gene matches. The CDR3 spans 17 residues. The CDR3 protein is CASSVGAGGSLYNEQFF. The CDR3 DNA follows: TGTGCCAGCAGCGTAGGAGCGGGGGGGTCTTTATACAATGAGCAGTTCTTC.

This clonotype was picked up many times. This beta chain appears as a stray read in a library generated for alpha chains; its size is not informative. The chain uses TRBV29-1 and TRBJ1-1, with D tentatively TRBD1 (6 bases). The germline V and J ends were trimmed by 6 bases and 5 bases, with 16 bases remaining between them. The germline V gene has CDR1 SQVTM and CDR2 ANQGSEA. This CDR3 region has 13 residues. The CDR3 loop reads CSVAPGGGTEAFF. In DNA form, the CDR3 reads TGCAGCGTAGCCCCGGGAGGGGGGACTGAAGCTTTCTTT.

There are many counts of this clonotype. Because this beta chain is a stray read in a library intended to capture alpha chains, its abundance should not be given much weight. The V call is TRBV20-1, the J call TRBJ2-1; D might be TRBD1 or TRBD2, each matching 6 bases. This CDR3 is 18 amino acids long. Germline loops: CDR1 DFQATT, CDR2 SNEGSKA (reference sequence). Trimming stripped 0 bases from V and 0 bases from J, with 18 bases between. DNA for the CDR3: TGCAGTGCTAGAGATCCCGGGGGCTGGGATAGCTCCTACAATGAGCAGTTCTTC. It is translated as CSARDPGGWDSSYNEQFF.

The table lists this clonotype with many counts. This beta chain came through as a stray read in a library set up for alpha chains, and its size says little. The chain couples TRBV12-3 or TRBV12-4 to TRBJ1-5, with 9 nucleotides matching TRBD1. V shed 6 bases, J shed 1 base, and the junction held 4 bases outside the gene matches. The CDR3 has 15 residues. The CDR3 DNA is TGTGCCAGCAGCGACGGACAGGGGAGCAATCAGCCCCAGCATTTT. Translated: CASSDGQGSNQPQHF.

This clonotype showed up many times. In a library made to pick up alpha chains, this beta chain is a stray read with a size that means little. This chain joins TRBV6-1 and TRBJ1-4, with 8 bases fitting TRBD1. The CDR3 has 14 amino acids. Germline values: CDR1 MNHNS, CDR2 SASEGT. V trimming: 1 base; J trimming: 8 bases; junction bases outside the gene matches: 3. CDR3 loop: CASSEGQGAEKLFF. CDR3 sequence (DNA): TGTGCCAGCAGTGAAGGGCAGGGGGCGGAAAAACTGTTTTTT.

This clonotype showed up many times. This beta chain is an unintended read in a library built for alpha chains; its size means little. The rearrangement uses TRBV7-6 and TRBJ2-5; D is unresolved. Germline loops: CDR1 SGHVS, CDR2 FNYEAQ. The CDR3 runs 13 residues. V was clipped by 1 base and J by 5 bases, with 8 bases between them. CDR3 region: CASSLVVGETQYF. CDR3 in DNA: TGTGCCAGCAGCTTAGTGGTCGGGGAGACCCAGTACTTC.